This is a list of T cell receptor beta chains from one sample in a study of blood T cell repertoires in COVID-19. Sequencing used immunoSEQ multiplex PCR; TCRdb keeps in-frame clones, though not all of them. The sample includes roughly 200,000 clones, 80% to 85% of them seen just once. Material for sequencing was peripheral blood. The receptors stem from a man in his fifties with active or convalescent COVID-19. Each CDR3 is given with its conserved first and last residue. Fields, in order: clone size, D gene, J gene, V gene, CDR3 protein, CDR3 DNA. D genes are given only for firm matches. Rows give clone size only sometimes, using once, few, many, or a class for an expanded clone.

NA TRBD1 TRBJ1-2 TRBV9 CASSVAGTGAYGYTF TGTGCCAGCAGCGTAGCCGGGACAGGGGCCTATGGCTACACCTTC
NA NA TRBJ2-2 TRBV7-2 CASTLAETGELFF TGTGCCAGCACCCTGGCGGAGACCGGGGAGCTGTTTTTT
NA TRBD1 TRBJ2-3 TRBV28 CASSLQGAGDTQYF TGTGCCAGCAGTTTACAGGGGGCGGGCGATACGCAGTATTTT
NA TRBD2 TRBJ2-7 TRBV30 CAWKRAGGPYEQYF TGTGCCTGGAAGCGAGCGGGGGGTCCCTACGAGCAGTACTTC
few NA TRBJ1-5 TRBV30 CAWSVLRPGDQPQHF TGTGCCTGGAGTGTCCTCCGGCCCGGGGATCAGCCCCAGCATTTT
NA TRBD1 TRBJ1-1 TRBV6-9 CANDRGNTEAFF TGTGCCAACGACAGGGGGAACACTGAAGCTTTCTTT
NA NA TRBJ1-5 TRBV19 CASSAPPLRESWASNQPQHF TGTGCCAGTAGTGCCCCCCCCCTCCGGGAAAGTTGGGCTAGCAATCAGCCCCAGCATTTT
NA NA TRBJ1-1 TRBV2 CASSAGHTEAFF TGTGCCAGCAGTGCAGGGCACACTGAAGCTTTCTTT
NA NA TRBJ2-7 TRBV2 CASSDPNYEQYF TGTGCCAGCAGTGATCCCAACTACGAGCAGTACTTC
NA TRBD1 TRBJ1-3 TRBV5-5 CASSWTGTGLSTIYF TGTGCCAGCAGCTGGACCGGGACAGGGTTATCCACCATATATTTT
NA TRBD2 TRBJ2-3 TRBV9 CASSVSPGLAYPDTQYF TGTGCCAGCAGCGTCTCACCGGGACTAGCTTACCCAGATACGCAGTATTTT
NA TRBD1 TRBJ2-7 TRBV9 CASSPRDRGPYEQYF TGTGCCAGCAGCCCCCGGGACAGGGGCCCCTACGAGCAGTACTTC
NA NA TRBJ2-7 TRBV28 CASSLSSWRGGGYEQYF TGTGCCAGCAGTTTATCGTCCTGGAGGGGAGGTGGATACGAGCAGTACTTC
NA TRBD2 TRBJ2-3 TRBV4-1 CASTQGGSGGSTDTQYF TGCGCCAGCACCCAGGGGGGAAGCGGGGGGTCGACAGATACGCAGTATTTT
NA TRBD1 TRBJ1-5 TRBV18 CASSPPLGGTGGAFSNQPQHF TGTGCCAGCTCACCACCTCTTGGGGGGACAGGGGGCGCGTTTAGCAATCAGCCCCAGCATTTT
NA TRBD1 TRBJ1-2 TRBV6-1 CASSESGQGYGYTF TGTGCCAGCAGTGAATCGGGACAGGGCTATGGCTACACCTTC
NA NA TRBJ1-1 TRBV19 CASSRLGGVVEAFF TGTGCCAGTAGCCGACTTGGGGGGGTGGTTGAAGCTTTCTTT
once TRBD1 TRBJ2-1 TRBV29-1 CSVVGQGAGEQFF TGCAGCGTTGTGGGGCAGGGGGCGGGTGAGCAGTTCTTC
NA TRBD1 TRBJ1-2 TRBV27 CASSFKGDSRSNYGYTF TGTGCCAGCAGTTTCAAAGGGGACAGCCGATCTAACTATGGCTACACCTTC
NA NA TRBJ2-5 TRBV2 CASRRLVAQETQYF TGTGCCAGCCGCAGACTAGTGGCGCAAGAGACCCAGTACTTC
NA TRBD1 TRBJ1-5 TRBV19 CASRSTGTASNQPQHF TGTGCCAGTAGATCTACCGGGACAGCGAGCAATCAGCCCCAGCATTTT
NA TRBD1 TRBJ2-3 TRBV5-8 CASSIYRGSSTDTQYF TGTGCCAGCAGCATATACAGGGGGTCTAGCACAGATACGCAGTATTTT
NA TRBD2 TRBJ2-3 TRBV7-9 CATQRGAEDTQYF TGTGCCACTCAGCGGGGGGCCGAGGATACGCAGTATTTT
NA NA TRBJ2-7 TRBV9 CASSVAQGGYEQYF TGTGCCAGCAGCGTAGCGCAGGGGGGTTACGAGCAGTACTTC
NA NA TRBJ1-1 TRBV19 CASSIGPRGTEAFF TGTGCCAGTAGTATAGGACCAAGGGGGACTGAAGCTTTCTTT
NA TRBD2 TRBJ2-6 TRBV19 CASSISGGSGANVLTF TGTGCCAGTAGTATAAGCGGGGGCTCTGGGGCCAACGTCCTGACTTTC
NA NA TRBJ1-6 TRBV30 CAWRGTSSSYNSPLHF TGTGCCTGGAGGGGGACTTCGAGCTCCTATAATTCACCCCTCCACTTT
NA NA TRBJ1-4 TRBV10-2 CASGGQSSNEKLFF TGCGCCAGCGGAGGACAGTCGTCTAATGAAAAACTGTTTTTT